The 5 T cell receptor beta chains given below trace back to one sample, sequenced in a study of blood T cell repertoires in COVID-19. Assay used: immunoSEQ multiplex PCR; TCRdb lists only in-frame clones, some missing. The table has under 150,000 clones, more than 70% seen once; the top ten hold 28%. The material sequenced was peripheral blood. These receptors were collected from a human donor in a cohort sampled during active COVID-19.

This chain connects TRBV10-1 to TRBJ2-2; 10 bases agree with TRBD1. Germline CDR1 is WNHNN and CDR2 is SYGVQD (reference sequence). The CDR3 is made up of 20 amino acids. Losses at the gene ends were 0 bases for V and 3 bases for J; bases not matched to a gene: 13. This chain's CDR3 is CASSESVTGGAPQDTGELFF. The CDR3 coding sequence is TGCGCCAGCAGTGAGTCGGTGACAGGGGGCGCCCCTCAGGACACCGGGGAGCTGTTTTTT.

The chain couples TRBV4-3 to TRBJ1-3; D is uncertain. The CDR3 consists of 15 residues. Trimming pared 0 bases from V and 0 bases from J, leaving 6 bases between. Looked up from germline, CDR1 is LGHNA and CDR2 is YSLEER. The CDR3: CASSQERLSGNTIYF. Written as DNA, the CDR3 is TGCGCCAGCAGCCAAGAGAGGCTCTCTGGAAACACCATATATTTT.

This rearrangement joins TRBV5-4 to TRBJ2-5, with 7 bases that match TRBD2. Trimming cost V 4 bases and J 1 base; bases outside gene matches: 7. The germline V gene encodes CDR1 SGHNT and CDR2 YYREEE (reference sequence). The CDR3 spans 15 residues. The CDR3 protein is CASSQWGGFQETQYF. CDR3 DNA sequence: TGTGCCAGCAGCCAGTGGGGAGGGTTCCAAGAGACCCAGTACTTC.

V gene TRBV7-8 combines with J gene TRBJ2-2, with D tentatively TRBD2 (7 bases). This CDR3 has 18 amino acids. Trimming removed 5 bases from V and 6 bases from J, with 25 bases in between. From germline, CDR1 is SGHVS and CDR2 FQNEAQ. This CDR3 is CASSEGRWGGRFSGELFF. CDR3 DNA: TGTGCCAGCAGCGAGGGGCGGTGGGGGGGCCGGTTTTCCGGGGAGCTGTTTTTT.

The chain links TRBV7-2 to TRBJ2-2; 10 positions agree with TRBD2. There are 16 residues in the CDR3. After removal of 8 bases from V and 4 bases from J, the junction contained 10 bases not matched to a gene. Germline CDR1 reads SGHTA; CDR2 reads FQGNSA. The chain's CDR3 is CASRDPGLATTGELFF. DNA for the CDR3: TGTGCCAGCCGGGACCCGGGACTAGCGACCACCGGGGAGCTGTTTTTT.